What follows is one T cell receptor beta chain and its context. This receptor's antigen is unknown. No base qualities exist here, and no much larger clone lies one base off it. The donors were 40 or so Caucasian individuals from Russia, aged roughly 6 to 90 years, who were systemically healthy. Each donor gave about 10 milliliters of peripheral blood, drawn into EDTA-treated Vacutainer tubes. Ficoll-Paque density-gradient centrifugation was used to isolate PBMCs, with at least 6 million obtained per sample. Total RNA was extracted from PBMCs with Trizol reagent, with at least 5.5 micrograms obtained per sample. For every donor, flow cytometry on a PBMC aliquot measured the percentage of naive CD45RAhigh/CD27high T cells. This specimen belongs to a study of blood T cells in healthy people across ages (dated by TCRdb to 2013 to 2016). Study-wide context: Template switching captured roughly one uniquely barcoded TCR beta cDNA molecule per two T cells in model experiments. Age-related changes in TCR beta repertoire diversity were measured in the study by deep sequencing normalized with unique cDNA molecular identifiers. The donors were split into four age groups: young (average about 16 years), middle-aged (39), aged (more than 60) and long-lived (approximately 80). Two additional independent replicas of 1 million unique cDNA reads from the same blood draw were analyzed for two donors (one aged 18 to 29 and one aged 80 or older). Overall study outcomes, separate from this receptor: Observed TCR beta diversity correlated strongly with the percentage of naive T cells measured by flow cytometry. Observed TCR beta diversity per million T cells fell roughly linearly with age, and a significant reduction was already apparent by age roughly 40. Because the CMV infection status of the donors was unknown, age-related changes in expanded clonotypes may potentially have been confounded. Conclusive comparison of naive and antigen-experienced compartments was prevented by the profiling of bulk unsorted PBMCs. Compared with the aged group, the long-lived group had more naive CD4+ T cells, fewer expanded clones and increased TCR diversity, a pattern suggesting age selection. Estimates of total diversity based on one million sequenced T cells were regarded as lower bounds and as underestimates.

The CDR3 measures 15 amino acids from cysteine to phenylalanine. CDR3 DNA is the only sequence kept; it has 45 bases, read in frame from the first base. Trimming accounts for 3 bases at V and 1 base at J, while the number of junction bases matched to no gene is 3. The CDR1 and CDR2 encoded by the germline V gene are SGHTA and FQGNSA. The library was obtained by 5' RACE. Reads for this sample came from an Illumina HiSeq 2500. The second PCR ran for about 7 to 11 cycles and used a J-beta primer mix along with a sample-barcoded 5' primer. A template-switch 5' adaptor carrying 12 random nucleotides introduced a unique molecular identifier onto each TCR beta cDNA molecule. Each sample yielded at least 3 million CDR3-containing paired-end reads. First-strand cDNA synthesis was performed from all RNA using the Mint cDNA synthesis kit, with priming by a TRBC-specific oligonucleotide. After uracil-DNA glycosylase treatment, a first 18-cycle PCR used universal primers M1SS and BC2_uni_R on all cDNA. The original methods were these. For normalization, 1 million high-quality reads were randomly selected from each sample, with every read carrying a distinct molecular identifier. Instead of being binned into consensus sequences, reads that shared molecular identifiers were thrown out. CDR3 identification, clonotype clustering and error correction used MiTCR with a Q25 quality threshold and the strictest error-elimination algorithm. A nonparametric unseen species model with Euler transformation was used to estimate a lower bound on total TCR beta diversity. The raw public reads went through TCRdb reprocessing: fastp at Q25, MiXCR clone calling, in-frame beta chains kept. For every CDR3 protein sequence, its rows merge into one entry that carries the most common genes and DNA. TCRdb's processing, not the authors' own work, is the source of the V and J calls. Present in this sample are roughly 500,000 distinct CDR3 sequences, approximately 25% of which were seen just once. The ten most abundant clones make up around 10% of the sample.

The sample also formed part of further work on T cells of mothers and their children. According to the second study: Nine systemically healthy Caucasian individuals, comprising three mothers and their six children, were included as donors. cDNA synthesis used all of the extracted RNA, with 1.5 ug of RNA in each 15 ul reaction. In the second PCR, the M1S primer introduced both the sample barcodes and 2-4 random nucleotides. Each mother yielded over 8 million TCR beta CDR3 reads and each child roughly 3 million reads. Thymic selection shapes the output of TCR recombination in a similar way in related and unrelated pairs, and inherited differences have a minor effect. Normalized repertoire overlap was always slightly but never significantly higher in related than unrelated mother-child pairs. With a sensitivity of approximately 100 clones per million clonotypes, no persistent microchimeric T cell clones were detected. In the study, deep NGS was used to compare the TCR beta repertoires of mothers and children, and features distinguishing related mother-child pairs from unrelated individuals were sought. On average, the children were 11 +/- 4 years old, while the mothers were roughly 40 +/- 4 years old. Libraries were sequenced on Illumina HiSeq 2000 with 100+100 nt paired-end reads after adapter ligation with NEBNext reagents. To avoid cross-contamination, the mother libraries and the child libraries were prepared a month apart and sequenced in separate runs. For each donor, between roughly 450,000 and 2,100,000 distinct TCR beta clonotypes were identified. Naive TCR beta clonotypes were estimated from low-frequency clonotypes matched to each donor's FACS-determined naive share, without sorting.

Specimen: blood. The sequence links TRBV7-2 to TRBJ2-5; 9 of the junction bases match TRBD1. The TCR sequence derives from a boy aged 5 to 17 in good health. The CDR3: CASSLGTGIQETQYF. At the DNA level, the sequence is TGTGCCAGCAGCTTGGGGACAGGGATCCAAGAGACCCAGTACTTC. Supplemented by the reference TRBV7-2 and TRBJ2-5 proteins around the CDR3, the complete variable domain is GAGVSQSPSNKVTEKGKDVELRCDPISGHTALYWYRQSLGQGLEFLIYFQGNSAPDKSGLPSDRFSAERTGGSVSTLTIQRTQQEDSAVYLCASSLGTGIQETQYFGPGTRLLVL.